This TCR beta chain was observed in a study of T cell responses to AZD1222 COVID-19 vaccine. Profiling relied on immunoSEQ multiplex PCR, and the TCRdb table lists in-frame clones only, not all of them. This sample has about 110,000 clones, with 70% to 90% found just once. The CDR3 length is 14 residues. V dropped 10 bases and J dropped 2 bases, with 16 bases sitting between them. Germline CDR1 MNHEY, CDR2 SVGAGI. This specimen consisted of peripheral blood, obtained 28 days after the second AZD1222 dose. The clonotype originates from an adult who received the AZD1222 COVID-19 vaccine. J is TRBJ2-3 and V is TRBV6-5, with a possible D match to TRBD1 (6 bases). CDR3 amino acids: CAIQDPGDTDTQYF. CDR3 DNA: TGTGCCATACAGGACCCAGGGGACACAGATACGCAGTATTTT.